The clone carrying this TCR beta chain occurred a few times. The data were obtained in a study of Graves' ophthalmopathy and Graves' hyperthyroidism. Transcripts of RNA were the source for amplifying TCR beta CDR3 regions. The first round was an RT-PCR with HTBI primers, and the second round was a multiplex PCR. In TCRdb, the multiplex PCR reads were re-called with MiXCR into one record per CDR3 protein. The sample includes 40,000 to 50,000 distinct CDR3 sequences, about 50% of them seen just once. This TCR came from an adult man with Graves' ophthalmopathy. Sequenced input: peripheral blood.

CDR3 amino acids: CASRLGGANGNSPLHF. DNA for the CDR3: TGCGCCAGCAGGCTTGGGGGCGCGAATGGGAATTCACCCCTCCACTTT. The chain couples TRBV5-1 to TRBJ1-6; tentative D call: TRBD1 (6 bases). The CDR3 extends over 16 amino acids. Germline V gives CDR1 SGHRS, CDR2 YFSETQ. Deletions cut 5 bases from V and 7 bases from J, with 19 bases between.